The 19 T cell receptor beta chains listed next were all sequenced from one sample in a study of blood T cell repertoires in COVID-19. Clones were read by immunoSEQ multiplex PCR, and TCRdb kept only the in-frame ones, dropping some. The sample includes 45,000 to 65,000 clones, 75% to 80% of them seen just once. Sequencing was done on a sample of peripheral blood. The receptors here all came from a human donor in a cohort sampled during active COVID-19.

The chain recombines TRBV5-4 with TRBJ1-5, with 10 nucleotides matching TRBD1. Germline lookup yields CDR1 SGHNT and CDR2 YYREEE (reference sequence). V trimming: 4 bases; J trimming: 4 bases; junction bases outside the gene matches: 5. The CDR3 length is 15 residues. CDR3 loop: CASSVDRGLNQPQHF. Here the CDR3 DNA reads TGTGCCAGCAGCGTCGACAGGGGGCTAAATCAGCCCCAGCATTTT. Complete variable domain (other parts from reference TRBV5-4 and TRBJ1-5): ETGVTQSPTHLIKTRGQQVTLRCSSQSGHNTVSWYQQALGQGPQFIFQYYREEENGRGNFPPRFSGLQFPNYSSELNVNALELDDSALYLCASSVDRGLNQPQHFGDGTRLSIL.

This chain connects TRBV28 to TRBJ1-3; D is ambiguous. V lost 1 base and J 6 bases, leaving 7 bases between the germline ends. Germline V gives CDR1 MDHEN, CDR2 SYDVKM. This CDR3 is built from 13 residues. CDR3 bases: TGTGCCAGCAGTTTATACGGGGAAAACACCATATATTTT. This encodes CASSLYGENTIYF.

This chain joins TRBV28 and TRBJ2-4; 12 positions match TRBD1. J gave up 6 bases and V 6 bases, and 9 bases lay outside the gene matches. Germline V gene data show CDR1 as MDHEN and CDR2 as SYDVKM. CDR3 length equals 16 residues. CDR3 DNA: TGTGCCAGCAGCCCCCGGGGGACAGGGGGCATAAACATTCAGTACTTC. Encoded protein: CASSPRGTGGINIQYF. Together with reference TRBV28 and TRBJ2-4, the CDR3 gives the full variable domain: DVKVTQSSRYLVKRTGEKVFLECVQDMDHENMFWYRQDPGLGLRLIYFSYDVKMKEKGDIPEGYSVSREKKERFSLILESASTNQTSMYLCASSPRGTGGINIQYFGAGTRLSVL.

V is TRBV2 and J is TRBJ2-1, with 7 bases lining up with TRBD2. The CDR3 sequence is 13 residues long. Losses at the gene ends were 3 bases for V and 9 bases for J; bases not matched to a gene: 5. Germline loops: CDR1 SNHLY, CDR2 FYNNEI. The CDR3 DNA reads as TGTGCCAGCAGTGACCGAGGGAGGGCTGAGCAGTTCTTC. Translated, it gives CASSDRGRAEQFF.

The rearrangement links TRBV14 to TRBJ2-3; 12 bases are shared with TRBD2. With 6 bases clipped from V and 4 bases from J, the junction kept 5 bases outside the gene matches. Germline V gene data show CDR1 as SGHDN and CDR2 as FVKESK. CDR3 length equals 15 residues. CDR3 amino acids: CASSHGLAGSDTQYF. The CDR3 DNA reads TGTGCCAGCAGTCACGGACTAGCGGGATCAGATACGCAGTATTTT.

The V gene is TRBV9, the J gene TRBJ2-5; D is ambiguous. The V gene's germline CDR1 is SGDLS and CDR2 YYNGEE. The CDR3 has 14 amino acids. Trimming stripped 0 bases from V and 4 bases from J, with 10 bases between. CDR3 amino acids: CASSVGANGETQYF. As DNA, the CDR3 is TGTGCCAGCAGCGTAGGTGCGAACGGAGAGACCCAGTACTTC.

The V gene is TRBV30, the J gene TRBJ1-5; D possibly corresponds to TRBD1 (5 bases). The CDR3 runs to 15 residues. Germline CDR1 and CDR2: GTSNPN and SVGIG (reference sequence). V lost 3 bases to trimming and J lost 0 bases, with 12 bases between them. CDR3 bases: TGTGCCTGGAGCCCGGGGGGGGATAGCAATCAGCCCCAGCATTTT. This translates into CAWSPGGDSNQPQHF.

A single count supports this clone. The V gene is TRBV10-3, the J gene TRBJ2-5; 8 bases line up with TRBD2. V was clipped by 10 bases and J by 4 bases; unmatched bases: 14. This CDR3 has 15 residues. Germline loops: CDR1 ENHRY, CDR2 SYGVKD. The CDR3, as DNA: TGTGCCACCGCCGAATTACTAGCGGCCCTAGAGACCCAGTACTTC. It yields the protein CATAELLAALETQYF.

This sequence joins TRBV4-1 and TRBJ2-2; a possible D gene is TRBD2 (6 bases). This CDR3 contains 17 residues. Trimming removed 0 bases from V and 4 bases from J, with 15 bases in between. CDR1 and CDR2 from the germline V gene are MGHRA and YSYEKL. The CDR3 DNA reads as TGCGCCAGCAGCCAAGAAGGGGCGGGATGGGGCACCGGGGAGCTGTTTTTT. This translates into CASSQEGAGWGTGELFF.

This rearrangement joins TRBV5-8 to TRBJ2-2; the D gene is possibly TRBD2 (6 bases). CDR1 is SGHTS, CDR2 YDEGEE, per germline. Deletions cut 7 bases from V and 3 bases from J, with 13 bases between. The CDR3 extends over 14 amino acids. DNA of the CDR3: TGTGCCAGCTCTCGGGACTTATACACCGGGGAGCTGTTTTTT. Encoded protein: CASSRDLYTGELFF.

The chain employs TRBV27 and TRBJ2-3, with TRBD1 matching 12 bases. Trimming removed 1 base from V and 7 bases from J; junction bases left unmatched: 9. Germline assignment: CDR1 MNHEY and CDR2 SMNVEV (reference sequence). This CDR3 is 17 amino acids long. As DNA, the CDR3 is TGTGCCAGCAGTTTATTGATCGGGACAGGGGGCCAGAATACGCAGTATTTT. It translates to CASSLLIGTGGQNTQYF.

The V and J genes are TRBV27 and TRBJ2-3; TRBD1 agrees at 10 bases. Germline CDR1 is MNHEY and CDR2 is SMNVEV (reference sequence). J was trimmed by 14 bases and V by 10 bases; bases with no gene match: 18. The CDR3 totals 14 residues. The CDR3 DNA follows: TGTGCCACCGGTCCGGGACAGGGGACCCGGCCTCTGTATTTT. Residues: CATGPGQGTRPLYF.

The chain joins TRBV2 to TRBJ2-1; TRBD2 is a possible D gene (5 bases). The CDR3 is 16 amino acids. Germline CDR1 SNHLY, CDR2 FYNNEI. The V gene lost 0 bases and the J gene lost 3 bases, with 12 bases spanning the gap. This CDR3 reads CASSEARSSFYNEQFF. The CDR3 bases are TGTGCCAGCAGTGAAGCCAGGTCTAGCTTCTACAATGAGCAGTTCTTC.

CDR3 in DNA: TGTGCCAGCAGCCGGACAGGGTTTAATGAAAAACTGTTTTTT. It codes for CASSRTGFNEKLFF. V is TRBV6-4 and J is TRBJ1-4; 8 bases align to TRBD1. V gave up 6 bases and J gave up 4 bases; unmatched junction bases: 4. Germline V gene sequence: CDR1 MRHNA, CDR2 SNTAGT. The CDR3 loop spans 14 amino acids.

The chain employs TRBV4-3 and TRBJ1-6; 8 bases match TRBD1. With 1 base clipped from V and 10 bases from J, the junction kept 6 bases outside the gene matches. The V gene's germline CDR1 is LGHNA and CDR2 YSLEER. The CDR3 loop spans 15 amino acids. CDR3: CASSQVRTGRSPLHF. CDR3 in DNA: TGCGCCAGCAGCCAAGTCCGGACAGGGAGGTCACCCCTCCACTTT.

This clone occurred once. The chain recombines TRBV5-1 with TRBJ2-3; 7 bases fit TRBD2. The CDR3 runs 15 residues. J gave up 9 bases and V 4 bases, and 14 bases lay outside the gene matches. Germline V gives CDR1 SGHRS, CDR2 YFSETQ. CDR3 bases: TGCGCCAGCAGCACTAGCGCCCTAACTCATTCGACGCAGTATTTT. Translated: CASSTSALTHSTQYF.

The chain uses TRBV19 and TRBJ1-2; D ambiguous. The CDR3 runs 15 residues. Germline CDR1 is LNHDA and CDR2 is SQIVND (reference sequence). V gave up 4 bases and J gave up 3 bases, with 15 bases separating them. Written as DNA, the CDR3 is TGTGCCAGTAGTACCCGTCGGGTTTCTGACTATGGCTACACCTTC. The encoded protein is CASSTRRVSDYGYTF.

The J gene is TRBJ2-7, the V gene TRBV5-1; 9 nucleotides agree with TRBD1. The germline V gene has CDR1 SGHRS and CDR2 YFSETQ. The junction had 9 bases not matched to a gene; V was cut back by 4 bases and J by 4 bases. The CDR3 covers 15 residues. CDR3 bases: TGCGCCAGCAGCATCTCCGGGACAGGGAGGTACGAGCAGTACTTC. Encoded protein: CASSISGTGRYEQYF. The full variable domain, with the rest looked up from reference TRBV5-1 and TRBJ2-7, is KAGVTQTPRYLIKTRGQQVTLSCSPISGHRSVSWYQQTPGQGLQFLFEYFSETQRNKGNFPGRFSGRQFSNSRSEMNVSTLELGDSALYLCASSISGTGRYEQYFGPGTRLTVT.

This clone was seen only once. This chain links TRBV19 with TRBJ1-5, with D maybe TRBD1 (5 bases). V shed 6 bases and J shed 5 bases, with 11 bases lying between them. The length of the CDR3 is 13 residues. Germline V gene lookup returns CDR1 LNHDA and CDR2 SQIVND (reference sequence). CDR3 DNA sequence: TGTGCCAGTAGCGTGGCCAGGGATCAGCCCCAGCATTTT. Its translation: CASSVARDQPQHF.